A few counts support the clone carrying this T cell receptor beta chain. These data originate in a study of early T cells in non-severe SARS-CoV-2 infection. The germline gives CDR1 SGHAT, CDR2 FQDESV (reference sequence). The CDR3 has 14 amino acids. Losses at the gene ends were 8 bases for V and 3 bases for J; bases not matched to a gene: 4. TCRdb re-derived calls from the 5' RACE reads in MiXCR, one entry per CDR3 protein. The repertoire has roughly 93,000 distinct CDR3 sequences, 14% to 15% of them found once; the top ten carry about 0.58%. Sequencing input: whole blood. The genes are TRBV11-1 and TRBJ2-1; 10 nucleotides agree with TRBD2. This clonotype originated in an adult who was a healthcare worker with PCR-confirmed SARS-CoV-2 infection or an uninfected control (not recorded which). The chain's CDR3 is CASHSSGGYNEQFF. In DNA form, the CDR3 reads TGTGCCAGCCACTCTAGCGGGGGCTACAATGAGCAGTTCTTC.